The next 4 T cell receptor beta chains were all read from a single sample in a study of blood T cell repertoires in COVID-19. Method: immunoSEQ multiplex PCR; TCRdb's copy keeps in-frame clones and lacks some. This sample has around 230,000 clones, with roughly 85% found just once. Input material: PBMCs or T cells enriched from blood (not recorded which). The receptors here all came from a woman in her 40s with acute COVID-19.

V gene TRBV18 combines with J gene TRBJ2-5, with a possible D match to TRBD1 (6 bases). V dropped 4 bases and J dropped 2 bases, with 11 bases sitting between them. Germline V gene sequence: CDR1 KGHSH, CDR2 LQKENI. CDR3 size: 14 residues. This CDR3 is CASSRQAAQETQYF. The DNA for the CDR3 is TGTGCCAGCTCACGACAGGCCGCACAAGAGACCCAGTACTTC.

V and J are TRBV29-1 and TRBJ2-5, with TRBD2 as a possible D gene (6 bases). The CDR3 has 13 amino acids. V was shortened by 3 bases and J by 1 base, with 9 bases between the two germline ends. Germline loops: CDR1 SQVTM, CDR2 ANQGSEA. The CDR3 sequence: CSVDAGFQETQYF. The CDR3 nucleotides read TGCAGCGTTGATGCGGGGTTCCAAGAGACCCAGTACTTC.

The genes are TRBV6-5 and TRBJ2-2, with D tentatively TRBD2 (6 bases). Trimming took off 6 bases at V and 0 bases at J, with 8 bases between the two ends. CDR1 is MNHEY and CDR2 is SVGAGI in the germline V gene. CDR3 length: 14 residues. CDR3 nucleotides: TGTGCCAGCAGGGACTATACGAACACCGGGGAGCTGTTTTTT. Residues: CASRDYTNTGELFF.

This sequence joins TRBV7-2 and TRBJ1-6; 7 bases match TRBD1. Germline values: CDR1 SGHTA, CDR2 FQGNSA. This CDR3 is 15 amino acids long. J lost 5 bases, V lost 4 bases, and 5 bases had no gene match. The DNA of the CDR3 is TGTGCCAGCAGCTCGAGACAGGGCGATAATTCACCCCTCCACTTT. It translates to CASSSRQGDNSPLHF.